The T cell receptor beta chain under discussion was sequenced for a study of vaccination effects on CD4 cells after COVID-19. Study-wide results and limits: Only 1 of 255 vaccine-induced clones from healthy vaccinees cross-reacted with common cold coronaviruses.

TCRdb's table, derived via immunoSEQ multiplex PCR, lists solely in-frame clones and lacks some. The sample includes tens of thousands of clones, 60% to 80% of them seen just once. Note on this clone: Its target is not known.

CDR3 length: 14 amino acids. CDR1 and CDR2 (germline): MNHEY, SVGAGI. ViraFEST expansion of antigen-specific CD4+ T cells with viral peptide pools preceded sequencing. Cultured cells yielded isolated CD4+ T cells after 10 days. People in the vaccine group had not been infected with SARS-CoV-2 before, and their nucleocapsid antibodies were negative. Culturing of about 2 million PBMC per well took place with around 9.6 IU/ml IL-2 and about 9.3 ug/ml peptides. This receptor was obtained from a human donor who received a COVID-19 vaccine. Sequencing was performed on CD4+ T cells from PBMCs cultured with HCoV-OC43 spike peptides, taken before COVID-19 vaccination. Subset meaning: HCoV-OC43 spike overlapping peptide pool stimulation. The gene calls are TRBV6-5 and TRBJ2-1, with TRBD2 identical over 8 bases. CDR3 protein: CAVGGREVYNEQFF. CDR3 nucleotides: TGTGCGGTTGGCGGGCGGGAGGTTTACAATGAGCAGTTCTTC.